The 22 T cell receptor beta chains below come from one sample, sequenced in a study of shared T cell receptors in the human thymus (dated by TCRdb to the early 2020s). Receptor libraries were prepared by the immunoSEQ multiplex PCR assay. The table comes from immuneACCESS by way of TCRdb, which keeps in-frame sequences with V and J called. Part of the clones is missing from these tables; in studies checked, under half for an unresolved V gene and the rest for unknown reasons. Across this sample there are approximately 400,000 clones, with approximately 95% seen only once. Jointly, the top ten make up approximately 0.02% of the sample. The sequenced sample consisted of thymocytes. These receptors all stem from a human donor.

The V gene is TRBV5-1, the J gene TRBJ2-3; the match to TRBD2 covers 7 bases. Per the germline V gene, CDR1 is SGHRS and CDR2 is YFSETQ. The CDR3 totals 16 residues. Germline trimming cut 4 bases from V and 0 bases from J; bases unmatched to any gene: 8. Written as DNA, the CDR3 is TGCGCCAGCAGCCCGGCTAGCGGTACTAGCACAGATACGCAGTATTTT. It codes for CASSPASGTSTDTQYF.

This sequence joins TRBV11-2 and TRBJ2-3; 10 nucleotides agree with TRBD2. Germline V gene lookup returns CDR1 SGHAT and CDR2 FQNNGV. V shed 3 bases, J shed 0 bases, and the junction held 9 bases outside the gene matches. CDR3 length: 18 residues. CDR3 loop: CASSFIKREGKSTDTQYF. CDR3 sequence (DNA): TGTGCCAGCAGCTTCATAAAGCGGGAGGGAAAGAGCACAGATACGCAGTATTTT.

The V and J genes are TRBV4-3 and TRBJ1-1, with 8 bases aligning to TRBD1. V shed 4 bases and J 5 bases; nucleotides not matched to a gene: 9. Germline V gene data show CDR1 as LGHNA and CDR2 as YSLEER. The CDR3 is 15 amino acids. The CDR3: CASSPQTGASTEAFF. Written as DNA, the CDR3 is TGCGCCAGCAGCCCCCAGACAGGGGCAAGTACTGAAGCTTTCTTT.

This chain's CDR3 is CAIRPKTSGVYNEQFF. CDR3 bases: TGTGCCATCAGGCCAAAGACTAGCGGAGTATACAATGAGCAGTTCTTC. The J gene is TRBJ2-1, the V gene TRBV10-3, with 9 nucleotides matching TRBD2. The V gene end was trimmed by 6 bases and the J gene end by 4 bases; junction bases not matched to a gene: 10. This CDR3 contains 16 residues. Germline V gene sequence: CDR1 ENHRY, CDR2 SYGVKD.

The chain combines TRBV28 with TRBJ2-3, with D perhaps matching TRBD2 (5 bases). CDR3 length: 15 amino acids. Looked up from germline, CDR1 is MDHEN and CDR2 is SYDVKM. V was trimmed by 8 bases and J by 0 bases, leaving 15 bases between them. CDR3 sequence: CASGNSDPSTDTQYF. CDR3 nucleotides: TGTGCCAGCGGAAATAGCGACCCTAGCACAGATACGCAGTATTTT.

V usage is TRBV12-5 and J usage is TRBJ2-1; TRBD2 aligns across 12 bases. The CDR3 length is 15 residues. Germline CDR1 reads LGHNT; CDR2 reads FRNRAP. V lost 1 base to trimming and J lost 9 bases; unmatched junction nucleotides: 4. The CDR3 DNA sequence: TGTGCTAGTGGTTTGGCCTCTAGCGGGAGGGGTGAGCAGTTCTTC. It specifies CASGLASSGRGEQFF.

This clone was recorded once. The chain joins TRBV27 to TRBJ2-7, with 10 bases identical to TRBD1. The CDR3 has 16 residues. V shed 5 bases, J shed 3 bases, and the junction held 10 bases outside the gene matches. From germline, CDR1 is MNHEY and CDR2 SMNVEV (reference sequence). CDR3 in DNA: TGTGCCAGCAGTGCAACCGGGACAGGGGAAGACTACGAGCAGTACTTC. Translating it yields CASSATGTGEDYEQYF.

The chain couples TRBV7-9 to TRBJ2-7, with D uncertain. The germline V gene has CDR1 SEHNR and CDR2 FQNEAQ (reference sequence). Trimming removed 7 bases from V and 0 bases from J, with 10 bases in between. The CDR3 covers 13 residues. The CDR3 spells CASMPTSSYEQYF. DNA of the CDR3: TGTGCCAGCATGCCGACGAGCTCCTACGAGCAGTACTTC.

This chain connects TRBV27 to TRBJ2-7, with 16 bases that match TRBD2. J lost 1 base, V lost 6 bases, and 12 bases had no gene match. The length of the CDR3 is 19 residues. The germline V gene has CDR1 MNHEY and CDR2 SMNVEV (reference sequence). Here the CDR3 DNA reads TGTGCCAGCAGGCGACCGGGACTAGCGGGAGGGCCGGTTTCCTACGAGCAGTACTTC. Residues: CASRRPGLAGGPVSYEQYF.

This chain joins TRBV19 and TRBJ1-2; no firm D call. The CDR3 length is 14 residues. The V end was cut by 5 bases, the J end by 6 bases, with 16 bases between. From germline, CDR1 is LNHDA and CDR2 SQIVND (reference sequence). As DNA, the CDR3 is TGTGCCAGTAGTGTCGTGGGAGGGAGGAATGGCTACACCTTC. Protein product: CASSVVGGRNGYTF.

The chain couples TRBV28 to TRBJ2-1; D perhaps matches TRBD2 (5 bases). V gave up 3 bases and J gave up 5 bases, with 11 bases separating them. Germline loops: CDR1 MDHEN, CDR2 SYDVKM. CDR3 length: 14 amino acids. The CDR3 DNA is TGTGCCAGCAGTTTCAGGCGGGCGAACAATGAGCAGTTCTTC. It specifies CASSFRRANNEQFF.

The rearrangement joins TRBV10-3 to TRBJ1-2; D remains ambiguous. The germline V and J ends were trimmed by 3 bases and 6 bases, with 8 bases remaining between them. Germline CDR1 and CDR2: ENHRY and SYGVKD. This CDR3 is 12 amino acids long. CDR3 sequence: CAISDGGDGYTF. DNA of the CDR3: TGTGCCATCAGTGATGGTGGGGATGGCTACACCTTC.

The chain links TRBV25-1 to TRBJ2-3; 9 nucleotides match TRBD1. The ends lost 6 bases at V and 2 bases at J; junction bases unmatched: 15. The CDR3 has 18 residues. CDR1 MGHDK and CDR2 SYGVNS come from the germline V gene. CDR3 DNA sequence: TGTGCCAGCAGAAACCTCCGGGACAGGGACGGTGACACAGATACGCAGTATTTT. Amino acid sequence: CASRNLRDRDGDTDTQYF.

This chain uses TRBV5-1 with TRBJ2-1; tentative D call: TRBD2 (6 bases). With 0 bases removed from V and 4 bases from J, the gap between germline ends came to 11 bases. The CDR3 length is 15 residues. CDR1 is SGHRS, CDR2 YFSETQ, per germline. CDR3 protein: CASSLEASVYNEQFF. In nucleotides, the CDR3 is TGCGCCAGCAGCTTGGAGGCTAGCGTATACAATGAGCAGTTCTTC.

This clone occurred a few times. The chain employs TRBV5-1 and TRBJ2-3, with no clear D. The CDR3 contains 13 residues. The V gene's germline CDR1 is SGHRS and CDR2 YFSETQ. V was pared by 1 base and J by 0 bases, with 3 bases between. CDR3 protein: CASSLTSTDTQYF. DNA of the CDR3: TGCGCCAGCAGCTTGACTAGCACAGATACGCAGTATTTT.

The chain is built from TRBV27 and TRBJ1-1; D unclear. This CDR3 has 14 residues. Looked up from germline, CDR1 is MNHEY and CDR2 is SMNVEV (reference sequence). Trimming shortened V by 5 bases and J by 5 bases, and 15 bases separated the two germline ends. CDR3 DNA sequence: TGTGCCAGCAGTCCCGGTCCGGGCGGGACTGAAGCTTTCTTT. Its translation is CASSPGPGGTEAFF.

This CDR3 is CASSLLRILAGGSTDTQYF. The DNA of the CDR3 is TGTGCCAGCAGCCTCCTCCGGATTCTAGCGGGAGGGTCCACAGATACGCAGTATTTT. V is TRBV7-9 and J is TRBJ2-3; 12 bases match TRBD2. Trimming took 5 bases from V and 2 from J; bases not matched to a gene: 14. Germline CDR1 reads SEHNR; CDR2 reads FQNEAQ (reference sequence). The CDR3 runs to 19 residues.

A single count supports this clone. The rearrangement uses TRBV5-6 and TRBJ2-7; no definite D call. Deletions cut 6 bases from V and 4 bases from J, with 11 bases between. Germline V gene sequence: CDR1 SGHDT, CDR2 YYEEEE. The CDR3 spans 12 residues. CDR3 sequence (DNA): TGTGCCAGCACCCTGGACCGTTACGAGCAGTACTTC. This sequence encodes CASTLDRYEQYF.

The chain uses TRBV6-1 and TRBJ1-5; no clear D. V was shortened by 7 bases and J by 3 bases, with 4 bases between the two germline ends. Germline lookup yields CDR1 MNHNS and CDR2 SASEGT. The CDR3 sequence is 11 residues long. In DNA, the CDR3 is TGTGCCAGCATGCACAATCAGCCCCAGCATTTT. Residues: CASMHNQPQHF.

The chain joins TRBV28 to TRBJ1-4, with 9 nucleotides matching TRBD1. This CDR3 is 17 amino acids long. Germline V gene sequence: CDR1 MDHEN, CDR2 SYDVKM. J gave up 8 bases and V 5 bases, and 15 bases lay outside the gene matches. CDR3 amino acids: CASSPRRNRGLNEKLFF. The CDR3 DNA reads TGTGCCAGCAGTCCCAGGAGGAACAGGGGGCTTAACGAAAAACTGTTTTTT.

V usage is TRBV30 and J usage is TRBJ2-3; perhaps TRBD1 as D (5 bases). The CDR3 extends over 11 amino acids. V was cut by 6 bases and J by 3 bases, with 7 bases left in between. Germline V gene lookup returns CDR1 GTSNPN and CDR2 SVGIG (reference sequence). The CDR3: CACTGTDTQYF. The DNA for the CDR3 is TGTGCCTGCACAGGAACAGATACGCAGTATTTT.

This chain uses TRBV11-3 with TRBJ2-7; D possibly corresponds to TRBD2 (6 bases). CDR3 length: 16 amino acids. V lost 4 bases and J 2 bases, leaving 18 bases between the germline ends. In germline, CDR1 is SGHNT, CDR2 YENEEA. The CDR3 nucleotides read TGTGCCAGCAGCTCCGGGGGAGCGGGCCACACCTACGAGCAGTACTTC. Encoded protein: CASSSGGAGHTYEQYF.